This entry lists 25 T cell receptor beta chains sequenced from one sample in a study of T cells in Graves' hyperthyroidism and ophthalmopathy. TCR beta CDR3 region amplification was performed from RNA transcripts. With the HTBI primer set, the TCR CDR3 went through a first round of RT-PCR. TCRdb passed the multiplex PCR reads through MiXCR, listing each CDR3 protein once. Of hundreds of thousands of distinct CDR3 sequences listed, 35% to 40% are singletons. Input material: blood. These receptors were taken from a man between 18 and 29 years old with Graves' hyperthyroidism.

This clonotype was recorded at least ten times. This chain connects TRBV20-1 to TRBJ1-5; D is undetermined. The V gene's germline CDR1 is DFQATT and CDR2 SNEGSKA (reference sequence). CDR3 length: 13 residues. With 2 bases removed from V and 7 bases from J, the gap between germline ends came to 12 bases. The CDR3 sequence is CSARRGSGQPQHF. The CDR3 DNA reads TGCAGTGCTAGAAGAGGGTCAGGCCAGCCCCAGCATTTT.

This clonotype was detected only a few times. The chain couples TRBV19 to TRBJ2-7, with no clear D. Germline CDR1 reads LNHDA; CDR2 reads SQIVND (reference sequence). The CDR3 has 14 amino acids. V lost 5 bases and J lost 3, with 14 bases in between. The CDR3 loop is CASSLGVDHYEQYF. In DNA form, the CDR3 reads TGTGCCAGTAGTCTTGGGGTCGACCACTACGAGCAGTACTTC.

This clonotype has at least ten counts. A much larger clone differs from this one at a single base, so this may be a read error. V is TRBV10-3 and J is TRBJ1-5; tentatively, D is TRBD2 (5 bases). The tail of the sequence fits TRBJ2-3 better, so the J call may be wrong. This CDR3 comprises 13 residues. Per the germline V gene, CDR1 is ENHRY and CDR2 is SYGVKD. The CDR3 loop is CAISREGNQPQYF. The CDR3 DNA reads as TGTGCCATCAGTCGTGAGGGCAATCAGCCCCAGTATTTT.

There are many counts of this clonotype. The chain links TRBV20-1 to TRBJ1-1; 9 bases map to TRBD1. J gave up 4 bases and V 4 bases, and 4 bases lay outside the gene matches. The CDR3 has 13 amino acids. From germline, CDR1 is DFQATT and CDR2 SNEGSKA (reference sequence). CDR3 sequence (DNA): TGCAGTGCTATGACAGGGGGGACCACTGAAGCTTTCTTT. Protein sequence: CSAMTGGTTEAFF.

The CDR3 region has the DNA TGTGCCAGTAGTCAGGACACTACCTACGAGCAGTACTTC. Protein product: CASSQDTTYEQYF. This chain connects TRBV19 to TRBJ2-7; weak D call: TRBD1 (5 bases). This CDR3 has 13 residues. V was shortened by 5 bases and J by 2 bases, with 10 bases between the two germline ends. Germline CDR1 is LNHDA and CDR2 is SQIVND (reference sequence). The full variable domain, in which reference TRBV19 and TRBJ2-7 provide the parts outside the CDR3, is DGGITQSPKYLFRKEGQNVTLSCEQNLNHDAMYWYRQDPGQGLRLIYYSQIVNDFQKGDIAEGYSVSREKKESFPLTVTSAQKNPTAFYLCASSQDTTYEQYFGPGTRLTVT.

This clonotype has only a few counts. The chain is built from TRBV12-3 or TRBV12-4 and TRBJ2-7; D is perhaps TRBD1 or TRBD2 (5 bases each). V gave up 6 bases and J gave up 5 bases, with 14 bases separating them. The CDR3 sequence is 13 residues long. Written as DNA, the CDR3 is TGTGCCAGCAGCCAAGAGGGGCTAGACGAGCAGTACTTC. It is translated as CASSQEGLDEQYF.

In DNA form, the CDR3 reads TGTGCCAGTAGTGGGGCAGTGTCCTATGGCAATCAGCCCCAGCATTTT. Translating gives CASSGAVSYGNQPQHF. This chain joins TRBV19 and TRBJ1-5, with D maybe TRBD1 (5 bases). CDR1 is LNHDA and CDR2 is SQIVND in the germline V gene (reference sequence). V was clipped by 5 bases and J by 2 bases, with 16 bases between them. The CDR3 runs to 16 residues.

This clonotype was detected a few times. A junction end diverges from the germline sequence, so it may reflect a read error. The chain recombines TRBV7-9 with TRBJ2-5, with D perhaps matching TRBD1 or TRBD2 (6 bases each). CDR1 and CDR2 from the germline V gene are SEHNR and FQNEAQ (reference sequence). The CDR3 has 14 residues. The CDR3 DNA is TGCGCCAGCAGCCGGCAGGGGAGCGGGGAGACCCAGTACTTC. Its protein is CASSRQGSGETQYF.

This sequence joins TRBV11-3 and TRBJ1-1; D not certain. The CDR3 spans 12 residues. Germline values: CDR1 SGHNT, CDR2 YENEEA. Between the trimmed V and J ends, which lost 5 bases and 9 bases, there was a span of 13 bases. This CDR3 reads CASSPTGLKAFF. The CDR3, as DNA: TGTGCCAGCAGCCCGACTGGCCTTAAAGCTTTCTTT.

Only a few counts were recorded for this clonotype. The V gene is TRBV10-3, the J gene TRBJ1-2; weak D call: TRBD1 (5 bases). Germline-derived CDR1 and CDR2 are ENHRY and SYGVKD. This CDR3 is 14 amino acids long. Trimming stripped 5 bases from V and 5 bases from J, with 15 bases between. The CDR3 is CAISQGSTRYGYTF. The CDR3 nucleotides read TGTGCCATCAGTCAGGGTTCCACTCGGTATGGCTACACCTTC.

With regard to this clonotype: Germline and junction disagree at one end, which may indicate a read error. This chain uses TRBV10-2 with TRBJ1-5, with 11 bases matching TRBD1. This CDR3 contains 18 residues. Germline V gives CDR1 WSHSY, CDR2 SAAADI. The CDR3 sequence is CASSYGTPDRGLEQPQHF. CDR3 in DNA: TGTGCCAGCAGTTACGGTACGCCGGACAGGGGGCTAGAACAGCCCCAGCATTTT.

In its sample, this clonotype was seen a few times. The CDR3 is CASSMVGLRTYHEQYF. CDR3 in DNA: TGTGCCAGTAGTATGGTGGGACTGAGGACATACCACGAGCAGTACTTC. This rearrangement joins TRBV19 to TRBJ2-7; D is perhaps TRBD2 (6 bases). Germline V gives CDR1 LNHDA, CDR2 SQIVND (reference sequence). V lost 3 bases and J 5 bases, leaving 20 bases between the germline ends. The CDR3 spans 16 residues.

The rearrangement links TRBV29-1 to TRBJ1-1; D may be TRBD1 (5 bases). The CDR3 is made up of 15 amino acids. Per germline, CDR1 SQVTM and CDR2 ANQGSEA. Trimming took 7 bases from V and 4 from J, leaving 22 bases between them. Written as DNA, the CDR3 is TGCAGCGCTAGGACGTCGGGGACCGGGCGCACTGAAGCTTTCTTT. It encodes CSARTSGTGRTEAFF.

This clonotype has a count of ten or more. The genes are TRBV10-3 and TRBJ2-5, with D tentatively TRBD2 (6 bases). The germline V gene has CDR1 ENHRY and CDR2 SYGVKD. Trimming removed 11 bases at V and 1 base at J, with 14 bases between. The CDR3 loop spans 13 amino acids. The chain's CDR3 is CALAPGAQETQYF. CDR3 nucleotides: TGTGCCTTAGCCCCGGGAGCCCAAGAGACCCAGTACTTC.

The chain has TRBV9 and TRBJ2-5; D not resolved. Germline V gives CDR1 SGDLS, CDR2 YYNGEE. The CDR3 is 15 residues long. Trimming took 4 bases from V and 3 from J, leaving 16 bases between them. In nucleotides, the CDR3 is TGTGCCAGCAGCTCCCCGTGGCCCCACGAAGAGACCCAGTACTTC. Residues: CASSSPWPHEETQYF.

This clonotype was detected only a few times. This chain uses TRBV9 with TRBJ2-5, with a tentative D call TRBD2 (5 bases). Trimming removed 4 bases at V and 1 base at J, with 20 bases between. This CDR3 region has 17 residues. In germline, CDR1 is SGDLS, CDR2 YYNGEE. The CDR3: CASSSLGSGMGQETQYF. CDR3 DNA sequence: TGTGCCAGCAGCTCCCTAGGGTCGGGAATGGGCCAAGAGACCCAGTACTTC.

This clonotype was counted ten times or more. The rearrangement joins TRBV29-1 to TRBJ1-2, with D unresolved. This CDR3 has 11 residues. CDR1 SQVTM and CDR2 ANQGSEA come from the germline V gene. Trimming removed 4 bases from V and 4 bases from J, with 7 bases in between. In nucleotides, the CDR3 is TGCAGCGTTGGTGACGGCTATGGCTACACCTTC. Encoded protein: CSVGDGYGYTF.

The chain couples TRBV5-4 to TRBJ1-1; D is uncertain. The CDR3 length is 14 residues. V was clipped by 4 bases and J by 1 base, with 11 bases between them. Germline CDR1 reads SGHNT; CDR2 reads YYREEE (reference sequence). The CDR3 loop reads CASSSTTGNTEAFF. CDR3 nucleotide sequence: TGTGCCAGCAGCAGCACCACGGGGAACACTGAAGCTTTCTTT.

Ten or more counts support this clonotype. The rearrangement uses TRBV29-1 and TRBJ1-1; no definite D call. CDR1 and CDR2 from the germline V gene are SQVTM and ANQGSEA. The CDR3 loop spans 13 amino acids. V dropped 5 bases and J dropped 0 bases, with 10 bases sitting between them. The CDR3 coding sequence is TGCAGCGTTCACGGACGGATGAACACTGAAGCTTTCTTT. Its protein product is CSVHGRMNTEAFF.

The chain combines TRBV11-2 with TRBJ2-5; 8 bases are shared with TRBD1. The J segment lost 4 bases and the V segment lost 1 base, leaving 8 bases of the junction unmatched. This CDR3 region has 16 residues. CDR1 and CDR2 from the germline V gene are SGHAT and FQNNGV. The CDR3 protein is CASSLGRQGFSETQYF. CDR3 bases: TGTGCCAGCAGCTTAGGAAGACAGGGGTTTTCAGAGACCCAGTACTTC.

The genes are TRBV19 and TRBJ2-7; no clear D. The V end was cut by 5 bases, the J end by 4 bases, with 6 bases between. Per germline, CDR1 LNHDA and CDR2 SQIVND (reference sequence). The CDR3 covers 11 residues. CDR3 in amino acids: CASSDRYEQYF. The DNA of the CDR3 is TGTGCCAGTAGTGACCGATACGAGCAGTACTTC. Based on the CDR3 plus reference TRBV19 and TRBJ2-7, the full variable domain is DGGITQSPKYLFRKEGQNVTLSCEQNLNHDAMYWYRQDPGQGLRLIYYSQIVNDFQKGDIAEGYSVSREKKESFPLTVTSAQKNPTAFYLCASSDRYEQYFGPGTRLTVT.

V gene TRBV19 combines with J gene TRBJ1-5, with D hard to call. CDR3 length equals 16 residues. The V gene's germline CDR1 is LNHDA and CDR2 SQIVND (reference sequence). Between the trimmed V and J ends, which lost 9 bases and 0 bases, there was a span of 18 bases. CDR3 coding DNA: TGTGCCAGCCAACAGCCTGGGAGTTTTAGCAATCAGCCCCAGCATTTT. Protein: CASQQPGSFSNQPQHF. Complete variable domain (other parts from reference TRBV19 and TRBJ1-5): DGGITQSPKYLFRKEGQNVTLSCEQNLNHDAMYWYRQDPGQGLRLIYYSQIVNDFQKGDIAEGYSVSREKKESFPLTVTSAQKNPTAFYLCASQQPGSFSNQPQHFGDGTRLSIL.

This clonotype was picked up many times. The CDR3 reads CSASLAGGQETQYF. The CDR3 coding sequence is TGCAGTGCTAGTCTAGCGGGGGGGCAAGAGACCCAGTACTTC. The J gene is TRBJ2-5, the V gene TRBV20-1; 12 nucleotides agree with TRBD2. Trimming cost V 3 bases and J 2 bases; bases outside gene matches: 1. This CDR3 spans 14 amino acids. Germline values: CDR1 DFQATT, CDR2 SNEGSKA (reference sequence).

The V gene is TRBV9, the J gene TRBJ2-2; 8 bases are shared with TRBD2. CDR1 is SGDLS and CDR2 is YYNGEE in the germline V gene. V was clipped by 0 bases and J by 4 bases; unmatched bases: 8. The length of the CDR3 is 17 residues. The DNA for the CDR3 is TGTGCCAGCAGCGTAGCTCTTCAGCGGGAGTTCACCGGGGAGCTGTTTTTT. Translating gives CASSVALQREFTGELFF. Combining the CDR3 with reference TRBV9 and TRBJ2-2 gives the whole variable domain DSGVTQTPKHLITATGQRVTLRCSPRSGDLSVYWYQQSLDQGLQFLIQYYNGEERAKGNILERFSAQQFPDLHSELNLSSLELGDSALYFCASSVALQREFTGELFFGEGSRLTVL.

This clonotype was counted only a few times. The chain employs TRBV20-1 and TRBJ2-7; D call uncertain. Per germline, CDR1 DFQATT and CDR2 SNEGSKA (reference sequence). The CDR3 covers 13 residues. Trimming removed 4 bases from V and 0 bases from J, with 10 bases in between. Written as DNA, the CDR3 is TGCAGTGCTAACCCAGGTAGCTCCTACGAGCAGTACTTC. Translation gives CSANPGSSYEQYF.